The rows below give T cell receptor beta chains drawn from one sample of a study of regulatory T cells in long-lasting Graves disease. TCRdb analysed the multiplex PCR reads with MiXCR anew, one entry per CDR3 protein. Found here are about 470,000 distinct CDR3 sequences, 14% to 15% of them singletons; the top ten hold approximately 15%. The data also belong to a second study, concerning T cells in Graves' hyperthyroidism and ophthalmopathy.

The source was peripheral blood mononuclear cells (PBMCs), collected at new diagnosis, from a patient treated with antithyroid drugs. These receptors came from a woman in her twenties or thirties with Graves disease. Both conserved end residues are part of each CDR3. A D gene is named only where the DNA matches it firmly. Rows give clone size only sometimes, using once, few, many, or a class for an expanded clone.

size	V	D	J	DNA	CDR3
.	TRBV19	.	TRBJ1-1	TGTGCCAGTAGTATAGAAGGAATCACTGAAGCTTTCTTT	CASSIEGITEAFF
.	TRBV24-1	.	TRBJ2-2	TGTGCCACCAGTGATCCATTATACCGGAACACCGGGGAGCTGTTTTTT	CATSDPLYRNTGELFF
few	TRBV11-3	TRBD2	TRBJ2-2	TGTGCCAGCGGGGGGACTAGCGGAAACACCGGGGAGCTGTTTTTT	CASGGTSGNTGELFF
few	TRBV27	.	TRBJ1-4	TGTGCCAGCAAGGGGGGGTGGTGGAATGAAAAACTGTTTTTT	CASKGGWWNEKLFF
few	TRBV20-1	.	TRBJ2-2	TGCAGTGCTAAGACCAGGGAAACCAACACCGGGGAGCTGTTTTTT	CSAKTRETNTGELFF
.	TRBV7-9	TRBD1	TRBJ1-2	TGTGCCAGCAGCTTATCTGCAGGGGGCTATGGCTACACCTTC	CASSLSAGGYGYTF
many	TRBV2	.	TRBJ1-1	TGTGCCAGCGATATCGAAAGGGAGACTGAAGCTTTCTTT	CASDIERETEAFF
many	TRBV29-1	.	TRBJ1-1	TGCAGCGTCGAACTTGGGAGGACTGAAGCTTTCTTT	CSVELGRTEAFF
few	TRBV27	.	TRBJ1-2	TGTGCCAGCAGTCCCGCCGGCCGGGATCTCTATGGCTACACCTTC	CASSPAGRDLYGYTF
few	TRBV27	TRBD2	TRBJ2-1	TGTGCCAGCAGTTTCCTAGCGGGAACCAATGAGCAGTTCTTC	CASSFLAGTNEQFF
many	TRBV14	TRBD2	TRBJ2-1	TGTGCCAGCAGCCAAGGGCTACTAGCGGAACCGACTCCTTACAATGAGCAGTTCTTC	CASSQGLLAEPTPYNEQFF
.	TRBV15	.	TRBJ1-3	TGTGCCACCAGCAGAGCCGATTCTGGAAACACCATATATTTT	CATSRADSGNTIYF
many	TRBV3-1	.	TRBJ1-5	TGTGCCAGCAGCCGAAAGACCGGGGCTAATCAGCCCCAGCATTTT	CASSRKTGANQPQHF
many	TRBV10-3	TRBD2	TRBJ2-7	TGTGCCATCAGTGAGTCTGGGGTAGCGGGAGGGCGACTCGAGCAGTACTTC	CAISESGVAGGRLEQYF
few	TRBV13	.	TRBJ2-1	TGTGCCAGCAGCTGGGTCAGGAGCCGCTCCTACAATGAGCAGTTCTTC	CASSWVRSRSYNEQFF
many	TRBV6-1	.	TRBJ2-7	TGTGCCAGCAGTAATCAGGGGGGGGTCTACGAGCAGTACTTC	CASSNQGGVYEQYF
many	TRBV12-3/TRBV12-4	TRBD2	TRBJ2-1	TGTGCCAGCGGCCTCGCGGGAGTAGAAAATGAGCAGTTCTTC	CASGLAGVENEQFF
.	TRBV5-1	TRBD2	TRBJ2-7	TGCGCCAGCAGCGAGCGGGGGTCCCCCTACGAGCAGTACTTC	CASSERGSPYEQYF
many	TRBV7-9	.	TRBJ2-5	TGTGCCAGCAGCTTAGTTCGTGGGACCCAGTACTTC	CASSLVRGTQYF
.	TRBV13	.	TRBJ2-7	TGTGCCAGCAGCCCCCCCAGGGTCAGCTACGAGCAGTGCTTC	CASSPPRVSYEQCF
many	TRBV2	.	TRBJ1-3	TGTGCCAACCTCGTGATGGGGTCGTCGGGTGGAAACACCATATATTTT	CANLVMGSSGGNTIYF
few	TRBV5-6	.	TRBJ1-1	TGTGCCAGCAGCTTGGTTGGGGGAACCATGAACACTGAAGCTTTCTTT	CASSLVGGTMNTEAFF
many	TRBV5-5	TRBD2	TRBJ2-7	TGTGCCAGCAGCTTAACAGCGGGAGGCAGATCCTACGAGCAGTACTTC	CASSLTAGGRSYEQYF
few	TRBV6-2/TRBV6-3	.	TRBJ1-3	TGTGCCAGCAGTGAAACGGTGGCCCGAGGGATACTAAACACCATATATTTT	CASSETVARGILNTIYF
many	TRBV3-1	.	TRBJ2-2	TGTGCCAGCAGCTTAAGCGGCACCGGGGAGCTGTTTTTT	CASSLSGTGELFF
many	TRBV5-1	.	TRBJ1-4	TGCGCCAGCAGCCAGGAACAGGGAGGTGGGGAAAAACTGTTTTTT	CASSQEQGGGEKLFF
many	TRBV20-1	TRBD2	TRBJ2-3	TGCAGTGCTCCACTAGCGGGAGGGCCCCGTATCACCACAGATACGCAGTATTTT	CSAPLAGGPRITTDTQYF
many	TRBV7-3	.	TRBJ2-5	TGTGCCAGCAGCTACAGGGACCAAGAGACCCAGTACTTC	CASSYRDQETQYF
many	TRBV5-1	.	TRBJ2-1	TGCGCCAGCAGCTTGGAGAGGGGGGGATATGAGCAGTTCTTC	CASSLERGGYEQFF
.	TRBV24-1	.	TRBJ1-5	TGTGCCACCACGGGGGTGGTCAAGCCTGATCAGCCCCAGCATTTT	CATTGVVKPDQPQHF
many	TRBV12-3/TRBV12-4	.	TRBJ1-5	TGTGCCAGCAGTTTTAAACCCTGGGGGACCTATAGCAATCAGCCCCAGCATTTT	CASSFKPWGTYSNQPQHF
many	TRBV19	.	TRBJ2-3	TGTGCCAGTAGTATGGTTGGCGGAGTGGATACGCAGTATTTT	CASSMVGGVDTQYF
many	TRBV7-9	TRBD1	TRBJ2-7	TGTGCCAGCAGCCCCACAGGGGGCGCCGGCTACGAGCAGTACTTC	CASSPTGGAGYEQYF
.	TRBV10-3	.	TRBJ2-1	TGTGCCATCAGCGGAGGGATTGAGCAGTTCTTC	CAISGGIEQFF
.	TRBV27	TRBD1	TRBJ1-6	TGTGCCAGCAGTCCCCGGGCGGGACAGGGAGATTCACCCCTCCACTTT	CASSPRAGQGDSPLHF
many	TRBV28	.	TRBJ1-5	TGTGCCAGCAGTTTATGGTGGCAGCCCCAGCATTTT	CASSLWWQPQHF
many	TRBV27	.	TRBJ1-1	TGTGCCACCAAGACAGGCGGCACTGAAGCTTTCTTT	CATKTGGTEAFF
.	TRBV27	.	TRBJ1-1	TGTGCCAGCAGTTTATCTTGGACGGCTGAAGCTTTCTTT	CASSLSWTAEAFF
few	TRBV19	.	TRBJ2-7	TGTGCCAGTAGTATAGTGGGGCAGGCGTCCTACGAGCAGTACTTC	CASSIVGQASYEQYF
many	TRBV24-1	TRBD2	TRBJ2-1	TGTGCCACCAGTGATTGGACTAGCGGTAGCTCCTACAATGAGCAGTTCTTC	CATSDWTSGSSYNEQFF
few	TRBV6-5	.	TRBJ1-1	TGTGCCAGCAGGGGGACACCCACTGAAGCTTTCTTT	CASRGTPTEAFF
many	TRBV14	.	TRBJ1-2	TGTGCCAGCAGCTCGGACTACAACTATGGCTACACCTTC	CASSSDYNYGYTF